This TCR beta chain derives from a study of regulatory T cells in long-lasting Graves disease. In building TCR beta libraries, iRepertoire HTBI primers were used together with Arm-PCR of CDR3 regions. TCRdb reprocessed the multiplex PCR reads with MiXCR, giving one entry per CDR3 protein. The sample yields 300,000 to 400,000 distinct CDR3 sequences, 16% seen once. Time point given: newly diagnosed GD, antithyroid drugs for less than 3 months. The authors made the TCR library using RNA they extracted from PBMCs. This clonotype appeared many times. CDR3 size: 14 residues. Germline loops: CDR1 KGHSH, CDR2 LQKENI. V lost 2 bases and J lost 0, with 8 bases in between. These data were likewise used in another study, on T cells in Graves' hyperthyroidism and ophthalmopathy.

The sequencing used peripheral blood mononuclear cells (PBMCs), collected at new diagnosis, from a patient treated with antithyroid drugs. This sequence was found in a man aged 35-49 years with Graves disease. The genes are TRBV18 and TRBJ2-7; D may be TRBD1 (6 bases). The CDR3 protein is CASSPRTDSYEQYF. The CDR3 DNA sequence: TGTGCCAGCTCACCAAGGACAGACTCCTACGAGCAGTACTTC.